These 7 T cell receptor beta chains share one sample of origin, sequenced in a study of blood T cells in healthy people across ages. Alongside a J-beta primer mix, a sample-barcoded 5' primer served in a second PCR lasting about 7 to 12 cycles. Each CDR3 protein gets one entry after TCRdb re-called the 5' RACE reads with MiXCR. The sample has 1,800,000 or so distinct CDR3 sequences, 30% to 40% seen once. Input material: blood. Receptor source: a human donor in good health.

This clonotype has more than one count but fewer than ten. V gene TRBV7-6 combines with J gene TRBJ2-1; no reliable D call. Trimming took 5 bases from V and 8 from J, leaving 13 bases between them. Germline CDR1 and CDR2: SGHVS and FNYEAQ. The CDR3 covers 13 residues. CDR3 region: CASSPISGDEQFF. The CDR3 nucleotides are TGTGCCAGCAGCCCAATAAGTGGTGATGAGCAGTTCTTC.

This rearrangement joins TRBV28 to TRBJ1-5; TRBD1 is a possible D gene (6 bases). The V gene's germline CDR1 is MDHEN and CDR2 SYDVKM. This CDR3 is built from 14 residues. Trimming stripped 4 bases from V and 7 bases from J, with 14 bases between. Here the CDR3 reads CASSSIGQSQPQHF. The CDR3 DNA is TGTGCCAGCAGTTCAATAGGACAGTCCCAGCCCCAGCATTTT.

This clonotype was found a few times. The chain couples TRBV4-3 to TRBJ2-5, with D tentatively TRBD2 (5 bases). The CDR3 contains 14 residues. The V and J ends lost 3 bases and 11 bases respectively, with 19 bases between them. Germline assignment: CDR1 LGHNA and CDR2 YSLEER. CDR3: CASSQGVMEKEQYF. CDR3 in DNA: TGCGCCAGCAGCCAGGGAGTGATGGAGAAGGAGCAGTACTTC.

This clonotype was detected a few times. This chain connects TRBV2 to TRBJ1-1, with D possibly being TRBD1 (6 bases). V lost 8 bases and J lost 1, with 11 bases in between. There are 13 residues in the CDR3. CDR1 and CDR2 (germline): SNHLY, FYNNEI. The CDR3: CASARQANTEAFF. The CDR3 bases are TGTGCCAGCGCGCGACAGGCGAACACTGAAGCTTTCTTT. The entire variable domain, with the rest obtained from reference TRBV2 and TRBJ1-1, is as follows: EPEVTQTPSHQVTQMGQEVILRCVPISNHLYFYWYRQILGQKVEFLVSFYNNEISEKSEIFDDQFSVERPDGSNFTLKIRSTKLEDSAMYFCASARQANTEAFFGQGTRLTVV.

A word on this clonotype: At one boundary the junction diverges from the germline segment, which might be a read error. This chain connects TRBV6-6 to TRBJ2-5; 10 bases agree with TRBD2. The CDR3 has 15 residues. Germline CDR1 is MNHNY and CDR2 is SVGAGI (reference sequence). CDR3 DNA: TGTGCTAGCAGTTACCGAGCGGGGGGGGAAGAGACCCAGTACTTC. Encoded protein: CASSYRAGGEETQYF.

This clonotype has a handful of counts. This chain connects TRBV7-2 to TRBJ2-3, with 7 nucleotides matching TRBD1. V gave up 5 bases and J gave up 5 bases; unmatched junction bases: 7. The CDR3 covers 14 residues. From germline, CDR1 is SGHTA and CDR2 FQGNSA. CDR3 sequence reads: CASSPRYRGDTQYF. The CDR3 nucleotides read TGTGCCAGCAGCCCCAGGTACAGGGGAGATACGCAGTATTTT.

This clonotype was detected only a few times. This rearrangement joins TRBV29-1 to TRBJ2-1, with 8 positions matching TRBD2. V was pared by 0 bases and J by 10 bases, with 11 bases of the junction left unmatched. The germline CDR1 and CDR2 sequences are SQVTM and ANQGSEA. The CDR3 loop spans 15 amino acids. As DNA, the CDR3 is TGCAGCGTTGAAGAGTTAGCGGGGCCTCACGTGGAGCAGTTCTTC. Amino acids: CSVEELAGPHVEQFF.